Below are 3 T cell receptor beta chains sequenced from a single sample in a study of shared clonotypes between healthy human individuals. Assay: immunoSEQ multiplex PCR; the TCRdb copy retains only in-frame clones and omits some. In the table there are approximately 2.5 million clones, more than 85% of which are singletons. Sequenced sample: naive CD4+ T cells from PBMCs. Subset given: CD45RA+ positively selected. The receptors derive from a man between 18 and 35 years old in good health. Some clones in this sample may be carry-over from other donors' samples.

This chain links TRBV7-2 with TRBJ2-1; no firm D call. From germline, CDR1 is SGHTA and CDR2 FQGNSA. The V end was cut by 5 bases, the J end by 7 bases, with 15 bases between. The CDR3 has 14 amino acids. The CDR3 region is CASSEDGHRNEQFF. CDR3 DNA: TGTGCCAGCAGCGAGGACGGGCACCGGAATGAGCAGTTCTTC. Full variable domain (rest looked up from reference TRBV7-2 and TRBJ2-1): GAGVSQSPSNKVTEKGKDVELRCDPISGHTALYWYRQSLGQGLEFLIYFQGNSAPDKSGLPSDRFSAERTGGSVSTLTIQRTQQEDSAVYLCASSEDGHRNEQFFGPGTRLTVL.

CDR3 coding DNA: TGCGCCAGCAGCTTATCCGGGACAGGGGGCACTGAAGCTTTCTTT. Residues: CASSLSGTGGTEAFF. V gene TRBV5-1 combines with J gene TRBJ1-1; 11 positions agree with TRBD1. V was clipped by 2 bases and J by 4 bases; unmatched bases: 4. The CDR3 is 15 amino acids. Germline V gives CDR1 SGHRS, CDR2 YFSETQ.

V and J are TRBV12-5 and TRBJ1-2; no clear D gene. CDR1 LGHNT and CDR2 FRNRAP come from the germline V gene. The CDR3 loop spans 15 amino acids. V was shortened by 1 base and J by 4 bases, with 13 bases between the two germline ends. The CDR3 DNA follows: TGTGCTAGTGGTTTGGCCTGGGATTGGATCTATGGCTACACCTTC. Its translation is CASGLAWDWIYGYTF.